This passage covers 4 T cell receptor beta chains from one sample sequenced in a study of CD8+ T cells in alopecia areata. Treatment: oral pan-JAK inhibitor, 5-10 mg twice daily. In each case, RNA was isolated and then reverse transcribed into cDNA as the sequencing template. Assay used: immunoSEQ multiplex PCR; TCRdb lists only in-frame clones, some missing. The data show about 190,000 clones, around 66% seen once. Sequencing used CD4+ T cells sorted from blood, obtained at week 4, from a patient treated with tofacitinib. Receptor source: a human donor with alopecia areata.

This clone came up a few times. This specimen includes other DNA sequences encoding the same CDR3. The V and J genes are TRBV11-2 and TRBJ2-1; no reliable D call. CDR1 is SGHAT, CDR2 FQNNGV, per germline. Trimming removed 1 base at V and 9 bases at J, with 4 bases between. This CDR3 spans 11 amino acids. As DNA, the CDR3 is TGTGCCAGCAGCTTAGGTGGTGAGCAGTTCTTC. This translates into CASSLGGEQFF.

This chain connects TRBV7-3 to TRBJ2-2; D is uncertain. Trimming pared 6 bases from V and 0 bases from J, leaving 2 bases between. This CDR3 spans 12 amino acids. Germline CDR1 SGHTA, CDR2 FQGTGA. CDR3 sequence: CASRSNTGELFF. The CDR3 DNA reads TGTGCCAGCAGATCGAACACCGGGGAGCTGTTTTTT.

This clone was detected only a few times. The chain carries TRBV29-1 and TRBJ2-7; 11 nucleotides match TRBD2. Germline-derived CDR1 and CDR2 are SQVTM and ANQGSEA. The CDR3 extends over 13 amino acids. Trimming at V came to 5 bases and at J to 4 bases, leaving 4 bases not matched to a gene. CDR3 protein: CSVQTSGVYEQYF. The CDR3 DNA sequence: TGCAGCGTTCAGACTAGCGGGGTTTACGAGCAGTACTTC.

This clone was observed a single time. This chain links TRBV7-9 with TRBJ1-3; TRBD1 is a possible D gene (5 bases). The V end lost 5 bases, the J end lost 0 bases, and 17 bases lay between the germline ends. The CDR3 extends over 17 amino acids. Germline loops: CDR1 SEHNR, CDR2 FQNEAQ (reference sequence). The CDR3 here is CASSPYGRGPSGNTIYF. DNA of the CDR3: TGTGCCAGCAGCCCATACGGACGGGGACCCTCTGGAAACACCATATATTTT.